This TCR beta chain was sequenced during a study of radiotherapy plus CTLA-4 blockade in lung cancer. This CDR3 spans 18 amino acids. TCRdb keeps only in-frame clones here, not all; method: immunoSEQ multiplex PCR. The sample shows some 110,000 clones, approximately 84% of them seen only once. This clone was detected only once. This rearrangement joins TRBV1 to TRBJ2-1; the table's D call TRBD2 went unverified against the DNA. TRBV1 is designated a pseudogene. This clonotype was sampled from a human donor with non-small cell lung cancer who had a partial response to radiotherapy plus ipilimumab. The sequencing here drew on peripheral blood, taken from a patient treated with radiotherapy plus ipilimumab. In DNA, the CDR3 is TGCACCAGCAGCCAAGTGGCTTCCGCGGGAGGTTCCTACAATGAGCAGTTCTTC. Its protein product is CTSSQVASAGGSYNEQFF.